These 25 T cell receptor beta chains came from one sample sequenced in a study of T cells in narcolepsy. Sequenced by immunoSEQ multiplex PCR; TCRdb stores in-frame clones only, minus some. Among some 24,000 clones listed, approximately 85% were seen once. Sequenced material: CD45RA- memory CD4+ T cells from PBMCs. All receptors come from a human donor with narcolepsy.

This chain uses TRBV7-3 with TRBJ2-2, with D maybe TRBD2 (5 bases). Germline V CDR1 and CDR2: SGHTA, FQGTGA. This CDR3 is built from 15 residues. The V end lost 5 bases, the J end lost 1 base, and 11 bases lay between the germline ends. DNA for the CDR3: TGTGCCAGCAGCCTTGAGGGATGGAACACCGGGGAGCTGTTTTTT. The encoded protein is CASSLEGWNTGELFF.

The chain combines TRBV2 with TRBJ1-5, with D perhaps matching TRBD1 (5 bases). Trimming pared 8 bases from V and 6 bases from J, leaving 14 bases between. Germline CDR1 SNHLY, CDR2 FYNNEI. This CDR3 has 13 amino acids. The CDR3 spells CASGSGGGQPQHF. The CDR3 DNA is TGTGCCAGCGGAAGTGGGGGAGGTCAGCCCCAGCATTTT. The full variable domain, its missing parts supplied by reference TRBV2 and TRBJ1-5, is EPEVTQTPSHQVTQMGQEVILRCVPISNHLYFYWYRQILGQKVEFLVSFYNNEISEKSEIFDDQFSVERPDGSNFTLKIRSTKLEDSAMYFCASGSGGGQPQHFGDGTRLSIL.

This clone was seen once. The V and J genes are TRBV6-5 and TRBJ1-4, with D possibly TRBD1 on 5 matching bases. CDR3 length: 13 residues. Germline CDR1 MNHEY, CDR2 SVGAGI. Trimming removed 6 bases from V and 6 bases from J, with 11 bases in between. The CDR3 nucleotides are TGTGCCAGCAGAGGGGAATGGGATGAAAAACTGTTTTTT. Translation: CASRGEWDEKLFF.

J is TRBJ1-1 and V is TRBV27; 7 bases map to TRBD1. Looked up from germline, CDR1 is MNHEY and CDR2 is SMNVEV (reference sequence). Losses at the gene ends were 5 bases for V and 4 bases for J; bases not matched to a gene: 13. The CDR3 length is 16 residues. CDR3 region: CASSTRSGGVGTEAFF. The CDR3 nucleotides are TGTGCCAGCAGTACCCGATCAGGGGGAGTAGGCACTGAAGCTTTCTTT.

The genes are TRBV15 and TRBJ2-1; a possible D gene is TRBD1 (5 bases). The ends were cut back, 3 bases at V and 9 bases at J, with 9 bases in the middle. From germline, CDR1 is LNHNV and CDR2 YYDKDF (reference sequence). This CDR3 contains 12 residues. The CDR3 bases are TGTGCCACCAGCAGCAGGGTGAGTGAGCAGTTCTTC. It specifies CATSSRVSEQFF.

The rearrangement uses TRBV7-6 and TRBJ2-4, with 8 bases aligning to TRBD2. The germline V gene has CDR1 SGHVS and CDR2 FNYEAQ. The CDR3 loop spans 16 amino acids. The trim removed 1 base at V and 2 bases at J, leaving 4 bases unmatched. CDR3 protein: CASSLGVAGSKNIQYF. CDR3 nucleotide sequence: TGTGCCAGCAGCTTAGGTGTAGCGGGATCCAAAAACATTCAGTACTTC.

This chain connects TRBV6-5 to TRBJ1-2; D possibly corresponds to TRBD1 (6 bases). Germline lookup yields CDR1 MNHEY and CDR2 SVGAGI. The CDR3 totals 14 residues. Trimming took off 5 bases at V and 0 bases at J, with 10 bases between the two ends. The CDR3 sequence: CASSQTGANYGYTF. The CDR3 DNA is TGTGCCAGCAGTCAGACAGGAGCTAACTATGGCTACACCTTC.

The rearrangement uses TRBV7-9 and TRBJ2-7, with 10 bases fitting TRBD2. Unmatched junction bases numbered 1, after V lost 7 bases and J lost 1 base. The length of the CDR3 is 13 residues. CDR1 and CDR2 (germline): SEHNR, FQNEAQ (reference sequence). CDR3: CASKREGSYEQYF. The CDR3 DNA is TGTGCCAGCAAGCGGGAGGGTTCCTACGAGCAGTACTTC.

The genes are TRBV5-1 and TRBJ2-7, with a tentative D call TRBD2 (6 bases). V lost 0 bases, J lost 1 base, and 11 bases lay in between. The CDR3 is 15 amino acids. Germline loops: CDR1 SGHRS, CDR2 YFSETQ. The CDR3 loop reads CASSLGGTESYEQYF. The CDR3 DNA follows: TGCGCCAGCAGCTTGGGGGGGACTGAATCCTACGAGCAGTACTTC.

The rearrangement uses TRBV5-6 and TRBJ2-5; tentatively, D is TRBD2 (5 bases). The last part of the DNA fits TRBJ2-7 better; the J call may be wrong. The CDR3 has 15 residues. CDR1 and CDR2 from the germline V gene are SGHDT and YYEEEE. CDR3 sequence: CASSPPGREEYEQYF. The CDR3 DNA sequence: TGTGCCAGCAGCCCCCCTGGACGGGAAGAGTACGAGCAGTACTTC.

This clone appeared a few times. The rearrangement links TRBV5-1 to TRBJ2-6, with 10 bases fitting TRBD1. The trim removed 3 bases at V and 4 bases at J, leaving 4 bases unmatched. In germline, CDR1 is SGHRS, CDR2 YFSETQ. The CDR3 runs to 16 residues. The CDR3 loop is CASSWTGGGGANVLTF. In nucleotides, the CDR3 is TGCGCCAGCAGCTGGACAGGGGGTGGAGGGGCCAACGTCCTGACTTTC.

This chain joins TRBV5-1 and TRBJ2-2, with 7 nucleotides matching TRBD2. The V and J ends lost 2 bases and 5 bases, in that order; junction bases with no gene match: 3. The CDR3 consists of 14 residues. Per the germline V gene, CDR1 is SGHRS and CDR2 is YFSETQ. CDR3 nucleotide sequence: TGCGCCAGCAGCTTAAGCGGGACTACCGGGGAGCTGTTTTTT. Protein: CASSLSGTTGELFF.

The chain employs TRBV6-5 and TRBJ2-7; tentative D call: TRBD2 (5 bases). CDR3 length: 13 amino acids. CDR1 is MNHEY and CDR2 is SVGAGI in the germline V gene. Trimming left V 6 bases short and J 2 bases short, with 11 bases between. Here the CDR3 DNA reads TGTGCCAGCAGCGAGGGCCAACCCTACGAGCAGTACTTC. This sequence encodes CASSEGQPYEQYF.

The chain recombines TRBV6-1 with TRBJ1-5; D is possibly TRBD1 (5 bases). Germline V gene data show CDR1 as MNHNS and CDR2 as SASEGT. The CDR3 loop spans 15 amino acids. V dropped 2 bases and J dropped 3 bases, with 11 bases sitting between them. As DNA, the CDR3 is TGTGCCAGCAGTGAAACCGGACACCACAATCAGCCCCAGCATTTT. It codes for CASSETGHHNQPQHF.

The rearrangement uses TRBV5-1 and TRBJ2-7, with TRBD1 as a possible D gene (6 bases). Germline CDR1 and CDR2: SGHRS and YFSETQ. The CDR3 runs 12 residues. Trimming took 4 bases from V and 3 from J, leaving 8 bases between them. CDR3 sequence reads: CASSRDNYEQYF. The CDR3 DNA sequence: TGCGCCAGCAGCCGGGACAACTACGAGCAGTACTTC.

The chain combines TRBV29-1 with TRBJ2-6, with a weak D call TRBD1 (5 bases). The V gene's germline CDR1 is SQVTM and CDR2 ANQGSEA. V lost 4 bases, J lost 0 bases, and 16 bases lay in between. The CDR3 contains 17 residues. The CDR3 coding sequence is TGCAGCGTTGGTTCTGGGGCGGTTCACTCTGGGGCCAACGTCCTGACTTTC. Translation gives CSVGSGAVHSGANVLTF. Looking up the rest from reference TRBV29-1 and TRBJ2-6 gives the full variable domain: SAVISQKPSRDICQRGTSLTIQCQVDSQVTMMFWYRQQPGQSLTLIATANQGSEATYESGFVIDKFPISRPNLTFSTLTVSNMSPEDSSIYLCSVGSGAVHSGANVLTFGAGSRLTVL.

The chain links TRBV18 to TRBJ2-4; the D gene is possibly TRBD2 (5 bases). The V gene's germline CDR1 is KGHSH and CDR2 LQKENI. The CDR3 spans 17 residues. Trimming took off 1 base at V and 0 bases at J, with 13 bases between the two ends. The CDR3: CASSPLLAGGAKNIQYF. The DNA for the CDR3 is TGTGCCAGCTCACCACTACTGGCTGGAGGAGCCAAAAACATTCAGTACTTC.

This chain links TRBV7-2 with TRBJ2-3, with D possibly TRBD1 on 5 matching bases. CDR3 length equals 14 residues. Trimming shortened V by 0 bases and J by 1 base, and 5 bases separated the two germline ends. CDR1 and CDR2 from the germline V gene are SGHTA and FQGNSA. Written as DNA, the CDR3 is TGTGCCAGCAGCTTAGCGGGGCGCACAGATACGCAGTATTTT. It is translated as CASSLAGRTDTQYF.

The CDR3 coding sequence is TGTGCCAGCAGCTTAGCGCCCGGGGGTCGGGAGCAGTACTTC. Its protein product is CASSLAPGGREQYF. The rearrangement joins TRBV11-2 to TRBJ2-7, with a tentative D call TRBD2 (6 bases). V was cut by 1 base and J by 7 bases, with 14 bases left in between. This CDR3 spans 14 amino acids. Germline V gene data show CDR1 as SGHAT and CDR2 as FQNNGV.

Worth noting for this clone: The junction departs from germline at one end; a sequencing error may be responsible. The chain combines TRBV6-1 with TRBJ1-5; the match to TRBD1 covers 7 bases. This CDR3 comprises 15 residues. Germline CDR1 MNHNS, CDR2 SASEGT. The CDR3 DNA sequence: TGTGCCACCAGTTTCCAGGACAGGAGCAATCAGCCCCAGCATTTT. Translation gives CATSFQDRSNQPQHF.

The V gene is TRBV30, the J gene TRBJ2-3, with TRBD2 matching over 10 bases. The CDR3 length is 14 residues. The trim removed 4 bases at V and 3 bases at J, leaving 4 bases unmatched. Germline CDR1 reads GTSNPN; CDR2 reads SVGIG (reference sequence). CDR3 sequence reads: CAWNPAGGTDTQYF. The CDR3, as DNA: TGTGCCTGGAACCCAGCGGGAGGGACAGATACGCAGTATTTT.

V gene TRBV12-5 combines with J gene TRBJ2-2, with 10 bases that match TRBD2. From germline, CDR1 is LGHNT and CDR2 FRNRAP. V lost 8 bases, J lost 4 bases, and 7 bases stayed unmatched. The CDR3 extends over 15 amino acids. CDR3 DNA sequence: TGTGCTAGTCGAGCGGGAGGGGCGCCCACCGGGGAGCTGTTTTTT. Its protein product is CASRAGGAPTGELFF.

CDR3 loop: CATSSEIFGTDTQYF. CDR3 DNA sequence: TGTGCCACCAGCAGCGAGATCTTTGGCACAGATACGCAGTATTTT. The genes are TRBV15 and TRBJ2-3; D is unresolved. In germline, CDR1 is LNHNV, CDR2 YYDKDF (reference sequence). V lost 3 bases and J lost 1, with 11 bases in between. This CDR3 comprises 15 residues.

V and J are TRBV29-1 and TRBJ2-2; 9 bases are a match to TRBD2. From germline, CDR1 is SQVTM and CDR2 ANQGSEA. This CDR3 comprises 17 residues. The junction had 11 bases not matched to a gene; V was cut back by 5 bases and J by 1 base. CDR3 protein: CSVLLAGLPMNTGELFF. The CDR3 nucleotides are TGCAGCGTTCTGCTAGCGGGACTACCAATGAACACCGGGGAGCTGTTTTTT.

This chain links TRBV10-3 with TRBJ1-5; 8 bases are a match to TRBD1. Per the germline V gene, CDR1 is ENHRY and CDR2 is SYGVKD. This CDR3 has 16 amino acids. Trimming at V came to 0 bases and at J to 5 bases, leaving 6 bases not matched to a gene. The CDR3 nucleotides are TGTGCCATCAGTGAGTCTGGCAGGGGGCTAGATCAGCCCCAGCATTTT. This gives the protein CAISESGRGLDQPQHF.